The clone carrying this T cell receptor (beta chain) appeared a few times. Germline-derived CDR1 and CDR2 are MDHEN and SYDVKM. The ends were cut back, 6 bases at V and 4 bases at J, with 10 bases in the middle. The CDR3 sequence is 13 residues long. Individuals who donated were healthy Caucasians from Russia aged about 6 to 90. This sample is part of a study of blood T cells in healthy people across ages. Study information: Template switching retrieved approximately one barcoded beta molecule for each two T cells.

The authors ran a second PCR of roughly 6 to 11 cycles using a sample-barcoded 5' primer and a J-beta primer mix. TCRdb redid the calling of the 5' RACE reads with MiXCR, one entry per CDR3 protein. The sample yields over 750,000 distinct CDR3 sequences, 20% to 25% seen once. This same sample was also part of a study on T cells of mothers and their children.

Sequencing used blood. The TCR originated in a boy between 10 and 17 years old in good health. The chain uses TRBV28 and TRBJ2-1; D possibly corresponds to TRBD1 (5 bases). CDR3: CASRPTAYNEQFF. CDR3 bases: TGTGCCAGCAGGCCGACAGCGTACAATGAGCAGTTCTTC. Together with reference TRBV28 and TRBJ2-1, the CDR3 gives the full variable domain: DVKVTQSSRYLVKRTGEKVFLECVQDMDHENMFWYRQDPGLGLRLIYFSYDVKMKEKGDIPEGYSVSREKKERFSLILESASTNQTSMYLCASRPTAYNEQFFGPGTRLTVL.